These T cell receptor beta chains were read from a single sample in a study of T cell repertoires in cytomegalovirus infection. MiXCR was run by TCRdb on the reads, yielding one entry per CDR3 protein. Among roughly 500,000 distinct CDR3 sequences listed, about two fifths were seen once. These receptors' antigens are unknown. This sample comprised cultured PBMCs, obtained from culture after CMV antigen stimulation. The receptors stem from a human donor in good health (CMV status not recorded). Some clones in this sample may be carry-over from other donors' samples. CDR3s include the opening cysteine and the closing phenylalanine or tryptophan. Fields, in order: clone size, D gene, J gene, V gene, CDR3 protein, CDR3 DNA. D genes are given only for firm matches. Size is omitted from some rows. Given values are once, few, many or a class for expanded clones.

clone_size: few
d_call: -
j_call: TRBJ1-1
v_call: TRBV5-6
cdr3_aa: CASSPPSTANTEAFF
cdr3_nt: TGTGCCAGCAGCCCCCCCTCTACGGCGAACACTGAAGCTTTCTTT

clone_size: -
d_call: -
j_call: TRBJ2-3
v_call: TRBV5-4
cdr3_aa: CASSQDFRGTDTQYF
cdr3_nt: TGTGCCAGCAGTCAGGACTTCAGAGGCACAGATACGCAGTATTTT

clone_size: -
d_call: -
j_call: TRBJ2-2
v_call: TRBV20-1
cdr3_aa: CSAFGQHTGELFF
cdr3_nt: TGCAGTGCTTTCGGACAGCACACCGGGGAGCTGTTTTTT

clone_size: -
d_call: -
j_call: TRBJ2-7
v_call: TRBV19
cdr3_aa: CASSLDRFYEQYF
cdr3_nt: TGTGCCAGTAGTCTCGACAGATTCTACGAGCAGTACTTC

clone_size: -
d_call: TRBD2
j_call: TRBJ2-7
v_call: TRBV11-2
cdr3_aa: CASSPGLAYYEQYF
cdr3_nt: TGTGCCAGCAGCCCGGGACTAGCGTACTACGAGCAGTACTTC

clone_size: few
d_call: -
j_call: TRBJ2-3
v_call: TRBV7-2
cdr3_aa: CASRSKSADTQYF
cdr3_nt: TGTGCCAGCAGATCCAAGTCGGCGGATACGCAGTATTTT

clone_size: few
d_call: -
j_call: TRBJ2-3
v_call: TRBV4-1
cdr3_aa: CASSQEGRTDTQYF
cdr3_nt: TGCGCCAGCAGCCAGGAGGGTAGGACAGATACGCAGTATTTT

clone_size: -
d_call: -
j_call: TRBJ1-5
v_call: TRBV4-1
cdr3_aa: CASSQEGGGNQPQHF
cdr3_nt: TGCGCCAGCAGCCAAGAGGGGGGAGGCAATCAGCCCCAGCATTTT

clone_size: -
d_call: TRBD2
j_call: TRBJ2-2
v_call: TRBV19
cdr3_aa: CASSIGLAGGPAGELFF
cdr3_nt: TGTGCCAGTAGTATAGGCCTAGCGGGAGGGCCCGCCGGGGAGCTGTTTTTT

clone_size: few
d_call: -
j_call: TRBJ2-7
v_call: TRBV6-1
cdr3_aa: CASSELGFSYEQYF
cdr3_nt: TGTGCCAGCAGTGAACTTGGTTTCTCCTACGAGCAGTACTTC

clone_size: few
d_call: -
j_call: TRBJ1-1
v_call: TRBV12-3/TRBV12-4
cdr3_aa: CASSPQDGLDEAFF
cdr3_nt: TGTGCCAGCAGTCCCCAGGACGGGCTCGATGAAGCTTTCTTT

clone_size: many
d_call: -
j_call: TRBJ1-5
v_call: TRBV7-2
cdr3_aa: CASSPEGGFGQPQHF
cdr3_nt: TGTGCCAGCAGCCCCGAGGGGGGGTTCGGTCAGCCCCAGCATTTT

clone_size: -
d_call: -
j_call: TRBJ2-1
v_call: TRBV20-1
cdr3_aa: CSATPWKSQAYNEQFF
cdr3_nt: TGCAGTGCTACCCCCTGGAAGAGCCAGGCCTACAATGAGCAGTTCTTC

clone_size: -
d_call: -
j_call: TRBJ2-1
v_call: TRBV6-2/TRBV6-3
cdr3_aa: CASIRRVERGGYNEQFF
cdr3_nt: TGTGCCAGCATCCGGCGGGTGGAGAGGGGAGGCTACAATGAGCAGTTCTTC

clone_size: -
d_call: -
j_call: TRBJ2-2
v_call: TRBV7-9
cdr3_aa: CASSLYTGTGELFF
cdr3_nt: TGTGCCAGCAGCTTATATACTGGCACCGGGGAGCTGTTTTTT

clone_size: -
d_call: TRBD1
j_call: TRBJ2-7
v_call: TRBV5-1
cdr3_aa: CASRPSGTGENEQYF
cdr3_nt: TGCGCCAGCAGGCCCTCCGGGACAGGGGAGAACGAGCAGTACTTC

clone_size: -
d_call: -
j_call: TRBJ2-5
v_call: TRBV11-2
cdr3_aa: CASSFPGWQETQYF
cdr3_nt: TGTGCCAGCAGCTTCCCCGGGTGGCAAGAGACCCAGTACTTC

clone_size: -
d_call: -
j_call: TRBJ2-5
v_call: TRBV12-3/TRBV12-4
cdr3_aa: CASSRGGAVGETQYF
cdr3_nt: TGTGCCAGCAGCAGGGGGGGGGCCGTTGGAGAGACCCAGTACTTC

clone_size: -
d_call: TRBD2
j_call: TRBJ2-1
v_call: TRBV12-3/TRBV12-4
cdr3_aa: CASSSPTSGGANEQFF
cdr3_nt: TGTGCCAGCAGTTCCCCGACTAGCGGGGGGGCCAATGAGCAGTTCTTC

clone_size: -
d_call: -
j_call: TRBJ2-7
v_call: TRBV28
cdr3_aa: CASRGLILNEQYF
cdr3_nt: TGTGCCAGCAGGGGACTTATCCTAAACGAGCAGTACTTC

clone_size: -
d_call: -
j_call: TRBJ1-5
v_call: TRBV28
cdr3_aa: CASSFEDNGNQPQHF
cdr3_nt: TGTGCCAGCAGTTTTGAGGACAATGGCAATCAGCCCCAGCATTTT

clone_size: -
d_call: -
j_call: TRBJ2-1
v_call: TRBV19
cdr3_aa: CASRTTVSSYNEQFF
cdr3_nt: TGTGCCAGTAGAACCACAGTGAGCTCCTACAATGAGCAGTTCTTC

clone_size: many
d_call: TRBD1
j_call: TRBJ1-6
v_call: TRBV7-2
cdr3_aa: CASSSRGGMGSPLHF
cdr3_nt: TGTGCCAGCAGCTCCAGGGGGGGGATGGGGTCACCCCTCCACTTT

clone_size: -
d_call: -
j_call: TRBJ1-5
v_call: TRBV7-2
cdr3_aa: CASNAGAGRAGQPQHF
cdr3_nt: TGTGCCAGCAACGCTGGGGCCGGCAGGGCTGGTCAGCCCCAGCATTTT

clone_size: -
d_call: -
j_call: TRBJ1-1
v_call: TRBV6-2/TRBV6-3
cdr3_aa: CASRTGLWTGKAFF
cdr3_nt: TGTGCCAGCAGAACCGGACTGTGGACGGGAAAAGCTTTCTTT

clone_size: many
d_call: -
j_call: TRBJ2-7
v_call: TRBV7-2
cdr3_aa: CASSLESGVSYEQYF
cdr3_nt: TGTGCCAGCAGCTTAGAATCAGGGGTGAGCTACGAGCAGTACTTC

clone_size: -
d_call: -
j_call: TRBJ1-1
v_call: TRBV7-6
cdr3_aa: CASSPGLYTEAFF
cdr3_nt: TGTGCCAGCAGCCCGGGACTGTACACTGAAGCTTTCTTT

clone_size: -
d_call: -
j_call: TRBJ1-2
v_call: TRBV5-1
cdr3_aa: CASSPGNLGHYGYTF
cdr3_nt: TGCGCCAGCAGCCCGGGAAATCTCGGCCACTATGGCTACACCTTC

clone_size: -
d_call: -
j_call: TRBJ2-4
v_call: TRBV18
cdr3_aa: CASSPSLQDIQYF
cdr3_nt: TGTGCCAGCTCACCCTCGCTCCAGGACATTCAGTACTTC

clone_size: -
d_call: -
j_call: TRBJ2-7
v_call: TRBV20-1
cdr3_aa: CSARGASEQYF
cdr3_nt: TGCAGTGCTAGAGGGGCGAGCGAGCAGTACTTC

clone_size: few
d_call: TRBD1
j_call: TRBJ1-1
v_call: TRBV7-9
cdr3_aa: CASSSNRQGHTEAFF
cdr3_nt: TGTGCCAGCAGCTCCAACCGACAGGGGCACACTGAAGCTTTCTTT

clone_size: -
d_call: TRBD1
j_call: TRBJ1-1
v_call: TRBV6-1
cdr3_aa: CASSYSGTGSPGRAFF
cdr3_nt: TGTGCCAGCAGCTACTCCGGGACAGGATCTCCCGGGAGAGCTTTCTTT

clone_size: -
d_call: -
j_call: TRBJ2-4
v_call: TRBV4-1
cdr3_aa: CASSQWGPGVEDIQYF
cdr3_nt: TGCGCCAGCAGCCAATGGGGCCCGGGTGTTGAAGACATTCAGTACTTC

clone_size: -
d_call: -
j_call: TRBJ1-3
v_call: TRBV12-3/TRBV12-4
cdr3_aa: CASSPSVSGNTIYF
cdr3_nt: TGTGCCAGCAGTCCCTCGGTCTCTGGAAACACCATATATTTT

clone_size: -
d_call: TRBD2
j_call: TRBJ2-5
v_call: TRBV20-1
cdr3_aa: CSARLAGYQETQYF
cdr3_nt: TGCAGTGCCAGACTAGCGGGATATCAAGAGACCCAGTACTTC

clone_size: -
d_call: TRBD2
j_call: TRBJ2-1
v_call: TRBV12-5
cdr3_aa: CASGLGREYSYNEQFF
cdr3_nt: TGTGCTAGTGGTTTGGGGCGGGAGTACTCCTACAATGAGCAGTTCTTC

clone_size: -
d_call: -
j_call: TRBJ1-3
v_call: TRBV25-1
cdr3_aa: CASSDNLSGNTIYF
cdr3_nt: TGTGCCAGCAGTGATAACCTCAGTGGAAACACCATATATTTT

clone_size: -
d_call: -
j_call: TRBJ1-4
v_call: TRBV7-2
cdr3_aa: CASSSRQTTNEKLFF
cdr3_nt: TGTGCCAGCAGCTCCAGACAGACAACTAATGAAAAACTGTTTTTT

clone_size: few
d_call: -
j_call: TRBJ1-1
v_call: TRBV27
cdr3_aa: CASSLGVMNTEAFF
cdr3_nt: TGTGCCAGCTCCCTAGGTGTAATGAACACTGAAGCTTTCTTT

clone_size: -
d_call: -
j_call: TRBJ1-2
v_call: TRBV7-1
cdr3_aa: CASSWEQGGNYGYTF
cdr3_nt: TGTGCCAGCAGCTGGGAACAGGGAGGTAACTATGGCTACACCTTC

clone_size: -
d_call: TRBD1
j_call: TRBJ2-1
v_call: TRBV7-2
cdr3_aa: CASSLAPGGSGYNEQFF
cdr3_nt: TGTGCCAGCAGCTTAGCGCCAGGGGGCTCGGGCTACAATGAGCAGTTCTTC

clone_size: -
d_call: -
j_call: TRBJ1-3
v_call: TRBV7-6
cdr3_aa: CASSAPGPPGNTIYF
cdr3_nt: TGTGCCAGCAGCGCCCCCGGGCCGCCTGGAAACACCATATATTTT